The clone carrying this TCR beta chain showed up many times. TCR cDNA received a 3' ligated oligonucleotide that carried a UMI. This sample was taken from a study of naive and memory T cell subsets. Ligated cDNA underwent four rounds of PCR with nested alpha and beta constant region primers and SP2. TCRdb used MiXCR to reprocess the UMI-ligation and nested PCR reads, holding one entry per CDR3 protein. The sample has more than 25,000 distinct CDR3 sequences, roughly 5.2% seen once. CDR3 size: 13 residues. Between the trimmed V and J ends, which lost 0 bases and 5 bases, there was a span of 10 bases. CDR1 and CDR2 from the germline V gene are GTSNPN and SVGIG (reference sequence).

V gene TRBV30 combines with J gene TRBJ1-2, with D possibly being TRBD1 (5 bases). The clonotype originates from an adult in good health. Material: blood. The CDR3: CAWSVVEGYGYTF. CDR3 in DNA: TGTGCCTGGAGTGTCGTGGAGGGGTATGGCTACACCTTC.